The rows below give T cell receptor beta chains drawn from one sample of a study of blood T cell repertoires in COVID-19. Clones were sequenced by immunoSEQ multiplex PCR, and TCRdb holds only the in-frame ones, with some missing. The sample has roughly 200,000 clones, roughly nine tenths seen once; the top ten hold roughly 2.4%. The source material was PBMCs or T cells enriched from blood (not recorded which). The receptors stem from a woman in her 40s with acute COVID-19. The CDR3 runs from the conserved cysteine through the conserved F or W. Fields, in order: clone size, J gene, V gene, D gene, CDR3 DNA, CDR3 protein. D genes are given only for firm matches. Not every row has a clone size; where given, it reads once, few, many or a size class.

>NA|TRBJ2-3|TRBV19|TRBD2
TGTGCCAGTAGTATGGCTAGCGGGGGTTTAGATACGCAGTATTTT
CASSMASGGLDTQYF
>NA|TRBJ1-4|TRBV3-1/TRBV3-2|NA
TGTGCCAGCAGGGCCGGACAGAATAATGAAAAACTGTTTTTT
CASRAGQNNEKLFF
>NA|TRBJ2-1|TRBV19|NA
TGTGCCAGTAGTATTGAGCAGACTTCCTACAATGAGCAGTTCTTC
CASSIEQTSYNEQFF
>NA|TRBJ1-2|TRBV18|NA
TGTGCCAGCTCCAAGACGGACAGTTATATCTATAGCTACACCTTC
CASSKTDSYIYSYTF
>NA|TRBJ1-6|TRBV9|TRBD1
TGTGCCAGCAGCGTAGGGACAGGGTTGTCACCCCTCCACTTT
CASSVGTGLSPLHF
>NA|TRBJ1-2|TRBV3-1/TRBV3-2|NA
TGTGCCAGCAGCCACCTCCTGTTGGGGGCCTACTATGGCTACACCTTC
CASSHLLLGAYYGYTF
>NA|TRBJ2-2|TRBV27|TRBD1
TGTGCCAGCAGTTTGGACAGGGTGGCCGGGGAGCTGTTTTTT
CASSLDRVAGELFF
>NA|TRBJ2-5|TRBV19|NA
TGTGCCAGTAGTAGGAGCTTTCCCCCACAAGAGACCCAGTACTTC
CASSRSFPPQETQYF
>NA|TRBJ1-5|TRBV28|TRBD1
TGTGCCAGCAGTCAAGGACAGGGGGCCAATCAGCCCCAGCATTTT
CASSQGQGANQPQHF
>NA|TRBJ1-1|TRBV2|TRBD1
TGTGCCAGCGAACCAGGGGGGATGAACACTGAAGCTTTCTTT
CASEPGGMNTEAFF
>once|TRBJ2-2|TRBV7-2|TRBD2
TGTGCCAGCAGCGTTAGAGGACTAGCGGGAGGGACCGGGGAGCTGTTTTTT
CASSVRGLAGGTGELFF
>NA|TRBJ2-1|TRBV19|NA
TGTGCCAGTCAGGGGAACGAAGTCTATGAGCAGTTCTTC
CASQGNEVYEQFF
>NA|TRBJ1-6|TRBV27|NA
TGTGCCAGCAGTCAGGATGGTTTTTCACCCCTCCACTTT
CASSQDGFSPLHF
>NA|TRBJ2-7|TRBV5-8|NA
TGTGCCAGCAGCTACGTAGACAGGCCGGCACGGGAGCAGTACTTC
CASSYVDRPAREQYF
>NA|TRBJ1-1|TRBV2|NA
TGTGCCACCCACAGGGTTGAGGAAGTCACTGAAGCTTTCTTT
CATHRVEEVTEAFF
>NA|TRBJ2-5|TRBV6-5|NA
TGTGCCAGCAGCCGTTTGGGGCGCCAAGAGACCCAGTACTTC
CASSRLGRQETQYF
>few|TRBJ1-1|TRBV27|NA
TGTGCCAGCAGTTTAATAAGCGGCGGTCAAACTGAAGCTTTCTTT
CASSLISGGQTEAFF
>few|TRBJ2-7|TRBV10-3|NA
TGTGCCATCAGTGACAGGCCCTACGAGCAGTACTTC
CAISDRPYEQYF
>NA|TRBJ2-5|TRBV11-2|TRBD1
TGTGCCAGCAGCTCGGGACAGGGGGTTCCGACCCAGTACTTC
CASSSGQGVPTQYF
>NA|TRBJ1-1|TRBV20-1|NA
TGCAGTGCTAGTGGTTGGCCGAACACTGAAGCTTTCTTT
CSASGWPNTEAFF
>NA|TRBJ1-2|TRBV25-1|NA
TGTGCCAGCAGTGCAGGAACCTATGGCTACACCTTC
CASSAGTYGYTF
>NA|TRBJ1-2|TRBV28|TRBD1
TGTGCCAGCAGGAACAGGGGGCTTACGATATCCTATGGCTACACCTTC
CASRNRGLTISYGYTF
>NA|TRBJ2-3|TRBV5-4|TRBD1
TGTGCCAGCAGCTCCGGGGAAGGGGGCAGAGGCACAGATACGCAGTATTTT
CASSSGEGGRGTDTQYF
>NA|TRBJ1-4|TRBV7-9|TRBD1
TGTGCCAGCAGCTCCCCTTCCCGGGGGGGACAGCCGAATGAAAAACTGTTTTTT
CASSSPSRGGQPNEKLFF
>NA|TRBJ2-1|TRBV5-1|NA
TGCGCCAGCAGCTTGCGTAGAGGGGGGGCCTACAATGAGCAGTTCTTC
CASSLRRGGAYNEQFF
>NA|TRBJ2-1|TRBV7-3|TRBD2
TGTGCCAGCAGCTTAGAGGGAGGGCCCTACAATGAGCAGTTCTTC
CASSLEGGPYNEQFF
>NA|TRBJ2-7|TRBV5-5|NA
TGTGCCAGCAGCAACCCCCGGGGTCTCTACGAGCAGTACTTC
CASSNPRGLYEQYF
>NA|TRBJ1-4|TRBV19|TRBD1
TGTGCCACACAGCCGACAGGGGCTAATGAAAAACTGTTTTTT
CATQPTGANEKLFF
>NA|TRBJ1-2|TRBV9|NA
TGTGCCAGCAGCGCCAATCGGGGGCGGGAGGGCTACACCTTC
CASSANRGREGYTF
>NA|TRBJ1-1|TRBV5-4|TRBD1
TGTGCCAGCAGCTCCTCTCCGGACAGGGTCCGCACTGAAGCTTTCTTT
CASSSSPDRVRTEAFF
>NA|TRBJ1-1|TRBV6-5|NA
TGTGCCAGCAGCTACGCGGGGTTGAACACTGAAGCTTTCTTT
CASSYAGLNTEAFF
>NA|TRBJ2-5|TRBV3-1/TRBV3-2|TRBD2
TGTGCCAGCAGCCAAGATAGCCTAGCGGGGGGGGAGACCCAGTACTTC
CASSQDSLAGGETQYF
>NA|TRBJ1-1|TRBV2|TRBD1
TGTGCCAGCAGTAGGGACAGCGAATTGAACACTGAAGCTTTCTTT
CASSRDSELNTEAFF
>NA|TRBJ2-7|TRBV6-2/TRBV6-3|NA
TGTGCCAGCAGTTACGGACCGGGATTCGACCGGAGCTCCTACGAGCAGTACTTC
CASSYGPGFDRSSYEQYF
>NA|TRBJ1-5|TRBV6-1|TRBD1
TGTGCCAGCAGTGAATCAATGACAGGGGGCCGCAATCAGCCCCAGCATTTT
CASSESMTGGRNQPQHF
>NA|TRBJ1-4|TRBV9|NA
TGTGCCAGCAGCGCCGGGCGGGGGCAATCAACTAATGAAAAACTGTTTTTT
CASSAGRGQSTNEKLFF